A selection of T cell receptor beta chains follows, all from one sample in a study of T cells after yellow fever vaccination. TCRdb used MiXCR to reprocess the 5' RACE reads, holding one entry per CDR3 protein. The sample records fewer than 350,000 distinct CDR3 sequences, 8.7% being singletons. The starting material was PBMCs, obtained on the day of the first yellow fever vaccination. The receptors were sampled from a man between 18 and 29 years old who received the YFV17D yellow fever vaccine. The CDR3 runs from the conserved cysteine through the conserved F or W. Each record gives: J gene, D gene, V gene, clone size, CDR3 DNA, CDR3 protein. D genes are given only for firm matches. Clone size is not always given. Where it is, it says once, few, many or a class for expanded clones.

J: TRBJ1-1
D: NA
V: TRBV4-3
size: NA
DNA: TGCGCCAGCAGCCAAGAAGTACAGGGAAGAGAAGCTTTCTTT
CDR3: CASSQEVQGREAFF

J: TRBJ2-6
D: NA
V: TRBV5-5
size: few
DNA: TGTGCCAGCAGCTTAATGGGAAATGGGGCCAACGTCCTGACTTTC
CDR3: CASSLMGNGANVLTF

J: TRBJ2-1
D: NA
V: TRBV5-5
size: NA
DNA: TGTGCCAGCAGTCGACAGAGTTCCTACTACAATGAGCAGTTCTTC
CDR3: CASSRQSSYYNEQFF

J: TRBJ2-3
D: NA
V: TRBV19
size: NA
DNA: TGTGCCAGTAGTCAGGAGGAGGGGGACACGCAGTATTTT
CDR3: CASSQEEGDTQYF

J: TRBJ2-1
D: TRBD2
V: TRBV9
size: NA
DNA: TGTGCCAGCAGCGTCTCCCCGACTAGCGGGGCCACTCTCTTCTTC
CDR3: CASSVSPTSGATLFF

J: TRBJ2-3
D: TRBD2
V: TRBV6-5
size: few
DNA: TGTGCGACTAGCGTAGCAGATACGCAGTATTTT
CDR3: CATSVADTQYF

J: TRBJ2-7
D: NA
V: TRBV11-2
size: few
DNA: TGTGCCAGCAGCCCTTCCTCGTGGTCGAGGGGAAAGACCTACGAGCAGTACTTC
CDR3: CASSPSSWSRGKTYEQYF

J: TRBJ1-1
D: NA
V: TRBV2
size: NA
DNA: TGTGCCAGCAGTCCCTTGGGTCCCACTGGAGCTTTCTTT
CDR3: CASSPLGPTGAFF

J: TRBJ1-2
D: NA
V: TRBV7-9
size: NA
DNA: TGTGCCATCCAGGACCCCTTCTATGGCTACACCTTC
CDR3: CAIQDPFYGYTF

J: TRBJ2-1
D: NA
V: TRBV6-1
size: few
DNA: TGTGCCAGCAGTGAAGGGCGGGCGTGGGGTGAGCAGTTCTTC
CDR3: CASSEGRAWGEQFF

J: TRBJ2-1
D: NA
V: TRBV12-3/TRBV12-4
size: few
DNA: TGTGCCAGCAGTTTATCCAGGGAGCAGTTCTTC
CDR3: CASSLSREQFF

J: TRBJ2-7
D: TRBD2
V: TRBV4-1
size: NA
DNA: TGCGCCAGCAGCCAAGCCCTCCCTCGGGGGGGCAGCCTCGGTTACGAGCAGTACTTC
CDR3: CASSQALPRGGSLGYEQYF

J: TRBJ1-2
D: NA
V: TRBV29-1
size: few
DNA: TGCAGCGTTGGTCCCAGGGCAGGAGTCTATGGCTACACCTTC
CDR3: CSVGPRAGVYGYTF

J: TRBJ1-2
D: NA
V: TRBV20-1
size: NA
DNA: TGCAGTGCTACACGGGGGGGGTCAACCTATGGCTACACCTTC
CDR3: CSATRGGSTYGYTF

J: TRBJ2-1
D: NA
V: TRBV7-9
size: few
DNA: TGTGCCAGCAGCTTACTTGTCGGGCTCGGCAATGAGCAGTTCTTC
CDR3: CASSLLVGLGNEQFF

J: TRBJ1-4
D: NA
V: TRBV2
size: many
DNA: TGTGCCAGCAGTGAATTGGGAGGTGAAAAACTGTTTTTT
CDR3: CASSELGGEKLFF

J: TRBJ2-3
D: NA
V: TRBV20-1
size: NA
DNA: TGCAGTGGTTCGGAGTCAAGCACAGATACGCAGTATTTT
CDR3: CSGSESSTDTQYF

J: TRBJ2-7
D: NA
V: TRBV30
size: few
DNA: TGTGCCTGGAGTGGTATGGTCAGGGGCTACGAGCAGTACTTC
CDR3: CAWSGMVRGYEQYF

J: TRBJ2-7
D: NA
V: TRBV7-9
size: few
DNA: TGTGCCAGCAGCTTATCCGAGGGCTTCACCCACGAGCAGTACTTC
CDR3: CASSLSEGFTHEQYF

J: TRBJ1-6
D: NA
V: TRBV7-2
size: NA
DNA: TGTGCCAGCAGCTCCCCGGGACAAATTTATAATTCACCCCTCCACTTT
CDR3: CASSSPGQIYNSPLHF

J: TRBJ1-6
D: TRBD1
V: TRBV11-1
size: many
DNA: TGTGCCAGCAGCCGAAACGACGACAGGGGGGATAATTCACCCCTCCACTTT
CDR3: CASSRNDDRGDNSPLHF

J: TRBJ2-1
D: TRBD1
V: TRBV7-6
size: few
DNA: TGTGCCAGCAGCTTAGACACAGGGGGGCCCTACAATGAGCAGTTCTTC
CDR3: CASSLDTGGPYNEQFF

J: TRBJ2-7
D: TRBD2
V: TRBV7-3
size: NA
DNA: TGTGCCAGCAGCCGGACTAGCGGGGGGGAGCAGTACTTC
CDR3: CASSRTSGGEQYF

J: TRBJ1-5
D: NA
V: TRBV7-2
size: NA
DNA: TGTGCCAGCAGCTTAGCAGGGTTTGGGAAACAGCCCCAGCATTTT
CDR3: CASSLAGFGKQPQHF

J: TRBJ2-1
D: NA
V: TRBV12-3/TRBV12-4
size: NA
DNA: TGTGCCAGCAGTGCGGAATTTAGGGGGAATGAGCAGTTCTTC
CDR3: CASSAEFRGNEQFF

J: TRBJ2-7
D: TRBD1
V: TRBV2
size: many
DNA: TGTGCCAGTTCCGGGACAGGGGGCGGGGAGCAGTACTTC
CDR3: CASSGTGGGEQYF

J: TRBJ1-2
D: NA
V: TRBV7-3
size: NA
DNA: TGTGCCAGCAGCTTGTACGAGGGATTCTATGGCTACACCTTC
CDR3: CASSLYEGFYGYTF

J: TRBJ1-1
D: TRBD1
V: TRBV7-9
size: NA
DNA: TGTGCCAGCAGCCAGGGGGACAAGATGAACACTGAAGCTTTCTTT
CDR3: CASSQGDKMNTEAFF

J: TRBJ1-4
D: TRBD1
V: TRBV19
size: NA
DNA: TGTGCCAGTAAGGGAGACAGGGATTATGAAAAACTGTTTTTT
CDR3: CASKGDRDYEKLFF

J: TRBJ2-3
D: TRBD1
V: TRBV6-1
size: NA
DNA: TGTGCCAGCAGTCCCACAGAGGGGGCGCGGGCAGATACGCAGTATTTT
CDR3: CASSPTEGARADTQYF

J: TRBJ2-3
D: NA
V: TRBV5-1
size: few
DNA: TGCGCCAGCAGGGCCCGGGACTCCTTCACAGATACGCAGTATTTT
CDR3: CASRARDSFTDTQYF

J: TRBJ2-3
D: NA
V: TRBV5-1
size: NA
DNA: TGCGCCAGCAGCTTGGGAGAAGCGGACTCGATCCCCACAGATACGCAGTATTTT
CDR3: CASSLGEADSIPTDTQYF

J: TRBJ2-3
D: NA
V: TRBV5-4
size: few
DNA: TGTGCCAGCAGCCCCTCATGGGGGAGCACAGATACGCAGTATTTT
CDR3: CASSPSWGSTDTQYF

J: TRBJ1-2
D: TRBD1
V: TRBV11-2
size: few
DNA: TGTGCCAGCAGCTCCAACAGGGGCGCGAACTATGGCTACACCTTC
CDR3: CASSSNRGANYGYTF

J: TRBJ1-1
D: NA
V: TRBV7-9
size: NA
DNA: TGTGCCAGCAGCTTAGTATATTCGAACACTGAAGCTTTCTTT
CDR3: CASSLVYSNTEAFF

J: TRBJ2-5
D: TRBD1
V: TRBV5-1
size: NA
DNA: TGCGCCAGCAGCGAGGGGACAGGGGGCAAGAAAGAGACCCAGTACTTC
CDR3: CASSEGTGGKKETQYF

J: TRBJ1-2
D: NA
V: TRBV5-4
size: NA
DNA: TGTGCCAGCAGCGCGCCCTTGAAAGCTTCGAACTATGGCTACACCTTC
CDR3: CASSAPLKASNYGYTF

J: TRBJ1-2
D: NA
V: TRBV7-6
size: NA
DNA: TGTGCCAGCAGCTTACAGCTTTTTGATGGCTACACCTTC
CDR3: CASSLQLFDGYTF

J: TRBJ2-1
D: TRBD1
V: TRBV30
size: few
DNA: TGTGCCTGGACCCAGGGGGCACGCAATGAGCAGTTCTTC
CDR3: CAWTQGARNEQFF

J: TRBJ2-5
D: NA
V: TRBV12-3/TRBV12-4
size: many
DNA: TGTGCCAGCAGGGTCGGGACTCACTCGGGTGAGACCCAGTACTTC
CDR3: CASRVGTHSGETQYF

J: TRBJ2-7
D: TRBD1
V: TRBV29-1
size: many
DNA: TGCAGCGTTGCGGGACAGACTTACGAGCAGTACTTC
CDR3: CSVAGQTYEQYF

J: TRBJ1-1
D: TRBD1
V: TRBV6-5
size: few
DNA: TGTGCCAGCAGTTCCGGGACAGGATTTTTGGACACTGAAGCTTTCTTT
CDR3: CASSSGTGFLDTEAFF

J: TRBJ2-5
D: TRBD2
V: TRBV9
size: few
DNA: TGTGCCAGCAGCACCCGACTAGCGGGGGGGAGGGAGACCCAGTACTTC
CDR3: CASSTRLAGGRETQYF

J: TRBJ2-1
D: TRBD2
V: TRBV5-1
size: NA
DNA: TGCGCCAGCAGCCCCAGTAGCGGGGGGGCTTCGGAGCAGTTCTTC
CDR3: CASSPSSGGASEQFF

J: TRBJ1-6
D: NA
V: TRBV20-1
size: NA
DNA: TGCAGTGCTAGTAGGCAGGTCCCGGCCTCACCCCTCCACTTT
CDR3: CSASRQVPASPLHF

J: TRBJ2-6
D: NA
V: TRBV3-1
size: few
DNA: TGTGCCAGCAGCCATGACAGATGGGACTTCTCTGGGGCCAACGTCCTGACTTTC
CDR3: CASSHDRWDFSGANVLTF

J: TRBJ2-7
D: NA
V: TRBV2
size: few
DNA: TGTGCCTGGCCACGTGAGGACCACTCCTACGAGCAGTACTTC
CDR3: CAWPREDHSYEQYF

J: TRBJ1-2
D: TRBD1
V: TRBV18
size: NA
DNA: TGTGCCAGCTCACCAAGAGACAGGGACTATGGCTACACCTTC
CDR3: CASSPRDRDYGYTF

J: TRBJ1-1
D: NA
V: TRBV7-9
size: few
DNA: TGTGCCAGCAGCTTAGCTCGGTTACGGACTGAAGCTTTCTTT
CDR3: CASSLARLRTEAFF

J: TRBJ2-2
D: NA
V: TRBV11-2
size: many
DNA: TGTGCCAGCAGCTCCGAACTCACCGGGGAGCTGTTTTTT
CDR3: CASSSELTGELFF